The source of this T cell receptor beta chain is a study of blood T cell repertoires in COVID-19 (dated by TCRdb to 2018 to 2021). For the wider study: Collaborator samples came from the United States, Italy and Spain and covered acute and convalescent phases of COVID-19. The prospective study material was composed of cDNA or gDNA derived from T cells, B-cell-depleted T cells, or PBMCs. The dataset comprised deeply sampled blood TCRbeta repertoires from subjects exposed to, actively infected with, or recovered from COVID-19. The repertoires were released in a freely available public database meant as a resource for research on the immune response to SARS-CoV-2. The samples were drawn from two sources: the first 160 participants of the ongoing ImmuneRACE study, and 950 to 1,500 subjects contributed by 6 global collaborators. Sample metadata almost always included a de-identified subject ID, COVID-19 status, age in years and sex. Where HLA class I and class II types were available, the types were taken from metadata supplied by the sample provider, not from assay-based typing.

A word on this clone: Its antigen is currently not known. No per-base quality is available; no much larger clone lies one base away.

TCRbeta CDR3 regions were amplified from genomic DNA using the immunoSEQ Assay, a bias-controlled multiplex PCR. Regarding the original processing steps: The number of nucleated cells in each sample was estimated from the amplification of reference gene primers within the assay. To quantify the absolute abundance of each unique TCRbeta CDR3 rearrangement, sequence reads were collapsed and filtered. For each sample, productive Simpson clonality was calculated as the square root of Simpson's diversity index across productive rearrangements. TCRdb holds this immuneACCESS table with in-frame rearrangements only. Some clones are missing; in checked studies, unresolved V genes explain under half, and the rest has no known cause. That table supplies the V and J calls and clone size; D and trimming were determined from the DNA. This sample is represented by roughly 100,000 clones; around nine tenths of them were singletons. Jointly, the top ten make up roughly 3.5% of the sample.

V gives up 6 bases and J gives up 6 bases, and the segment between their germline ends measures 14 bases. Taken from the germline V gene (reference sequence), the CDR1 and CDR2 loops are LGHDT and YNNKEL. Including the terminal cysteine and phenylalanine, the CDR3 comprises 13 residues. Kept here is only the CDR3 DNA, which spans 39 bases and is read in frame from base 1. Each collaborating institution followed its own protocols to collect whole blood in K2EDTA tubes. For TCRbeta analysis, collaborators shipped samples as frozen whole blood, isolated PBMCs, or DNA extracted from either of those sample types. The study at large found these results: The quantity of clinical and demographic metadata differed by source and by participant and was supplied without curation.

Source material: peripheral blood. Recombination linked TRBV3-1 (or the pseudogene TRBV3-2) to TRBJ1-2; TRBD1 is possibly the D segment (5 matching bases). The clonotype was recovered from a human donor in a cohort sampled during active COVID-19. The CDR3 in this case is CASSRSDSDGYTF. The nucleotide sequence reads TGTGCCAGCAGTCGCTCCGACAGTGATGGCTACACCTTC.